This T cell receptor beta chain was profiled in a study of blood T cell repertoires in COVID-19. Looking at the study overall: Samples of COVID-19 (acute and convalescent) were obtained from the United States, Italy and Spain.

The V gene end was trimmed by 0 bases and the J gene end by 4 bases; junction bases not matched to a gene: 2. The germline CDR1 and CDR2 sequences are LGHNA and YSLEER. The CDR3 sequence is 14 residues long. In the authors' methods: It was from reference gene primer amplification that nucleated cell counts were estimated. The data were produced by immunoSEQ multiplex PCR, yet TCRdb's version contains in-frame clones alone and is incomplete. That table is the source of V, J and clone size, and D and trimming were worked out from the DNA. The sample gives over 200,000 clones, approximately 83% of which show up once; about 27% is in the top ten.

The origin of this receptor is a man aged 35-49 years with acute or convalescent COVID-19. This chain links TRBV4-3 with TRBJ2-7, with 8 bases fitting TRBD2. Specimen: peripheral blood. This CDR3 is CASSQEGGRYEQYF. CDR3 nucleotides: TGCGCCAGCAGCCAAGAGGGCGGGAGGTACGAGCAGTACTTC.